The 9 T cell receptor beta chains reported below all come from one sample, sequenced in a study of beta chain features in type 1 diabetes. For these receptors, no antigen is known. The authors reverse transcribed all of the isolated RNA, so sequencing captured expressed TCRB transcripts. TCRdb's copy holds only in-frame clones and misses some; the assay was immunoSEQ multiplex PCR. Here the sample spans 500,000 to 800,000 clones, roughly an eighth being singletons. Findings of the study overall: Significant though moderate, a shortening of TCRB CDR3s appeared in all four CD4+ subsets of Type 1 diabetes patients.

Sequencing used naive CD4+ T cells from blood. The receptors shown here come from a man under 40 with type 1 diabetes.

V and J are TRBV7-2 and TRBJ1-4; D perhaps matches TRBD1 (6 bases). The CDR3 totals 15 residues. The V end lost 3 bases, the J end lost 3 bases, and 11 bases lay between the germline ends. Germline V gene data show CDR1 as SGHTA and CDR2 as FQGNSA. CDR3 sequence: CASSFPQGSNEKLFF. DNA for the CDR3: TGTGCCAGCAGCTTTCCCCAGGGGTCTAATGAAAAACTGTTTTTT. The variable domain in full, with the rest retrieved from reference TRBV7-2 and TRBJ1-4, is GAGVSQSPSNKVTEKGKDVELRCDPISGHTALYWYRQSLGQGLEFLIYFQGNSAPDKSGLPSDRFSAERTGGSVSTLTIQRTQQEDSAVYLCASSFPQGSNEKLFFGSGTQLSVL.

The rearrangement uses TRBV30 and TRBJ1-2; D remains ambiguous. The V gene's germline CDR1 is GTSNPN and CDR2 SVGIG (reference sequence). CDR3 length: 13 residues. The V end was cut by 0 bases, the J end by 6 bases, with 11 bases between. The CDR3 DNA is TGTGCCTGGAGTGTACGAGGGTCCCATGGCTACACCTTC. It translates to CAWSVRGSHGYTF.

The V and J genes are TRBV2 and TRBJ2-1, with 14 positions matching TRBD2. V lost 1 base and J lost 8; bases outside the gene matches: 4. This CDR3 has 16 residues. Per germline, CDR1 SNHLY and CDR2 FYNNEI. As DNA, the CDR3 is TGTGCCAGCAGTGAAGAACGACTAGCGGGGGGGCATGAGCAGTTCTTC. Its translation: CASSEERLAGGHEQFF.

The V gene is TRBV23-1, the J gene TRBJ1-2; 7 nucleotides agree with TRBD1. TRBV23-1 is an ORF for which the function is uncertain. The CDR3 is made up of 14 amino acids. J gave up 4 bases and V 3 bases, and 5 bases lay outside the gene matches. This chain's CDR3 is CASSHSDRLYGYTF. CDR3 DNA: TGCGCCAGCAGTCACTCGGACAGGCTCTATGGCTACACCTTC.

This rearrangement joins TRBV19 to TRBJ2-2; either TRBD1 or TRBD2 may fit D (5 bases each). The germline V gene has CDR1 LNHDA and CDR2 SQIVND (reference sequence). V was cut by 1 base and J by 9 bases, with 12 bases left in between. There are 14 residues in the CDR3. The CDR3 bases are TGTGCCAGTAGTATAGCCGGGACCCGAAGGGAGCTGTTTTTT. Amino acids: CASSIAGTRRELFF. Full variable domain (missing parts from reference TRBV19 and TRBJ2-2): DGGITQSPKYLFRKEGQNVTLSCEQNLNHDAMYWYRQDPGQGLRLIYYSQIVNDFQKGDIAEGYSVSREKKESFPLTVTSAQKNPTAFYLCASSIAGTRRELFFGEGSRLTVL.

The rearrangement joins TRBV6-1 to TRBJ1-4, with 7 bases aligning to TRBD1. Germline lookup yields CDR1 MNHNS and CDR2 SASEGT. The CDR3 extends over 15 amino acids. V shed 5 bases and J 7 bases; nucleotides not matched to a gene: 10. DNA for the CDR3: TGTGCCAGCAGTTTACAGACAGGGTTTGGTGAAAAACTGTTTTTT. Translation: CASSLQTGFGEKLFF.

The genes are TRBV6-6 and TRBJ1-2; possibly TRBD1 for D (6 bases). This CDR3 is 14 amino acids long. Germline V gene data show CDR1 as MNHNY and CDR2 as SVGAGI (reference sequence). With 0 bases removed from V and 4 bases from J, the gap between germline ends came to 9 bases. DNA of the CDR3: TGTGCCAGCAGTTACTCTTTCAGGGGCTATGGCTACACCTTC. Protein product: CASSYSFRGYGYTF.

This chain uses TRBV5-1 with TRBJ2-7, with TRBD1 matching 9 bases. Germline lookup yields CDR1 SGHRS and CDR2 YFSETQ. This CDR3 has 15 amino acids. V dropped 6 bases and J dropped 4; count of bases not matched to a gene: 11. CDR3 bases: TGCGCCAGCACCCCCGGGGGGACAGGGAATTACGAGCAGTACTTC. This codes for CASTPGGTGNYEQYF.

This sequence joins TRBV7-9 and TRBJ1-2, with a possible D match to TRBD1 (5 bases). CDR1 is SEHNR, CDR2 FQNEAQ, per germline (reference sequence). This CDR3 region has 15 residues. V was shortened by 1 base and J by 7 bases, with 16 bases between the two germline ends. CDR3 amino acids: CASSLEAGRLSGYTF. The CDR3 region has the DNA TGTGCCAGCAGCTTAGAAGCGGGGCGGTTGTCTGGCTACACCTTC.